What follows describes a single T cell receptor beta chain. Its antigen is as yet unknown. TCRdb's copy holds only in-frame clones and misses some; the assay was immunoSEQ multiplex PCR. The table has 160,000 or so clones, almost 85% seen once. J was trimmed by 4 bases and V by 0 bases; bases with no gene match: 6. This CDR3 contains 15 residues. CDR1 SGHNT and CDR2 YYREEE come from the germline V gene (reference sequence). The data stem from a study of cytomegalovirus exposure and HLA in healthy donors. Study findings and constraints: Some public TCRs appeared in many individuals, while most sequences were rare.

The receptor comes from a man aged 30 to 39 in good health and CMV-seropositive. The chain is built from TRBV5-4 and TRBJ1-2; 7 nucleotides line up with TRBD1. Specimen: PBMCs. The CDR3 region is CASSLARDSAYGYTF. CDR3 sequence (DNA): TGTGCCAGCAGCTTGGCCCGGGACAGCGCCTATGGCTACACCTTC.